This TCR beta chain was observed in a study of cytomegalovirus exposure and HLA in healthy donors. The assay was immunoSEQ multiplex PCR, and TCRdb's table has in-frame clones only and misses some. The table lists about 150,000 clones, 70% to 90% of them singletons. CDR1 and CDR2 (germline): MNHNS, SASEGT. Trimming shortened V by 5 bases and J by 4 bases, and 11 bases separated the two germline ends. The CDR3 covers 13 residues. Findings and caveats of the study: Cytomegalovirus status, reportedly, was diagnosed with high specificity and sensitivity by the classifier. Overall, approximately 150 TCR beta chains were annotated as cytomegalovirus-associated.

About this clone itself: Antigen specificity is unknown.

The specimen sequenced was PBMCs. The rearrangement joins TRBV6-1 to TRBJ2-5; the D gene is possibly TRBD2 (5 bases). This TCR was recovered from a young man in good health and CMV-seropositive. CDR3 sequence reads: CASSPSWSETQYF. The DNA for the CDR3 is TGTGCCAGCAGTCCTAGCTGGTCAGAGACCCAGTACTTC.